A selection of T cell receptor beta chains follows, all from one sample in a study of graft-versus-host responses after intestinal transplantation. Antigens for these TCRs are unknown. Sequencing was performed with immunoSEQ multiplex PCR; in TCRdb, only in-frame clones are kept and a portion is missing. The profile shows approximately 85,000 clones, approximately 92% of them singletons. The material was unstimulated CD8+ T cells sorted from spleen or lymph node cells, obtained before transplant. The receptors come from a human donor who was the organ donor for an intestinal transplant. The CDR3 runs from the conserved cysteine through the conserved F or W. Fields, in order: V gene, J gene, clone size, D gene, CDR3 protein, CDR3 DNA. D genes are given only for firm matches. Some rows have no size entry. The others give once, few or many, or a class for an expanded clone.

v_call: TRBV6-5
j_call: TRBJ2-7
clone_size: .
d_call: TRBD1
cdr3_aa: CASSYGQDSYEQYF
cdr3_nt: TGTGCCAGCAGTTACGGACAGGACTCCTACGAGCAGTACTTC

v_call: TRBV9
j_call: TRBJ2-1
clone_size: .
d_call: TRBD2
cdr3_aa: CASSVGGGRLNEQFF
cdr3_nt: TGTGCCAGCAGCGTAGGGGGCGGGAGATTGAATGAGCAGTTCTTC

v_call: TRBV10-3
j_call: TRBJ2-7
clone_size: .
d_call: .
cdr3_aa: CAISDPAEGPYEQYF
cdr3_nt: TGTGCCATCAGTGATCCGGCGGAGGGCCCCTACGAGCAGTACTTC

v_call: TRBV28
j_call: TRBJ1-1
clone_size: .
d_call: .
cdr3_aa: CASTFLSGAPNTEAFF
cdr3_nt: TGTGCCAGCACCTTCCTTTCGGGAGCCCCGAACACTGAAGCTTTCTTT

v_call: TRBV4-2
j_call: TRBJ1-1
clone_size: .
d_call: .
cdr3_aa: CASSQLGTPEAFF
cdr3_nt: TGTGCCAGCAGCCAACTCGGGACACCTGAAGCTTTCTTT

v_call: TRBV23-1
j_call: TRBJ1-4
clone_size: .
d_call: TRBD1
cdr3_aa: CASSQGAGTGQATNEKLFF
cdr3_nt: TGCGCCAGCAGTCAAGGGGCCGGGACAGGTCAGGCAACTAATGAAAAACTGTTTTTT

v_call: TRBV10-3
j_call: TRBJ2-7
clone_size: .
d_call: .
cdr3_aa: CAIGRSEDLYEQYF
cdr3_nt: TGTGCCATCGGGCGTTCTGAAGATCTCTACGAGCAGTACTTC

v_call: TRBV5-4
j_call: TRBJ2-1
clone_size: .
d_call: .
cdr3_aa: CASSLTSLLFSYNEQFF
cdr3_nt: TGTGCCAGCAGCTTGACTAGTCTTCTTTTCTCCTACAATGAGCAGTTCTTC

v_call: TRBV13
j_call: TRBJ1-2
clone_size: .
d_call: TRBD1
cdr3_aa: CASSLGLTGQGNGYTF
cdr3_nt: TGTGCCAGCAGCTTAGGCCTAACGGGACAGGGAAATGGCTACACCTTC

v_call: TRBV30
j_call: TRBJ2-6
clone_size: few
d_call: .
cdr3_aa: CAWSDWGLGPFGANVLTF
cdr3_nt: TGTGCCTGGAGTGACTGGGGACTCGGGCCTTTCGGGGCCAACGTCCTGACTTTC

v_call: TRBV19
j_call: TRBJ2-5
clone_size: .
d_call: .
cdr3_aa: CASNHPFGGLGETQYF
cdr3_nt: TGTGCCAGTAATCACCCGTTTGGCGGGCTCGGGGAGACCCAGTACTTC

v_call: TRBV7-6
j_call: TRBJ1-1
clone_size: .
d_call: .
cdr3_aa: CASTGGAMNTEAFF
cdr3_nt: TGTGCCAGCACCGGGGGGGCGATGAACACTGAAGCTTTCTTT

v_call: TRBV27
j_call: TRBJ2-1
clone_size: .
d_call: TRBD2
cdr3_aa: CASSPGLATHEQFF
cdr3_nt: TGTGCCAGCAGTCCGGGACTAGCGACCCATGAGCAGTTCTTC

v_call: TRBV5-1
j_call: TRBJ2-5
clone_size: .
d_call: TRBD1
cdr3_aa: CASSWTGTEETQYF
cdr3_nt: TGCGCCAGCAGCTGGACCGGGACAGAAGAGACCCAGTACTTC